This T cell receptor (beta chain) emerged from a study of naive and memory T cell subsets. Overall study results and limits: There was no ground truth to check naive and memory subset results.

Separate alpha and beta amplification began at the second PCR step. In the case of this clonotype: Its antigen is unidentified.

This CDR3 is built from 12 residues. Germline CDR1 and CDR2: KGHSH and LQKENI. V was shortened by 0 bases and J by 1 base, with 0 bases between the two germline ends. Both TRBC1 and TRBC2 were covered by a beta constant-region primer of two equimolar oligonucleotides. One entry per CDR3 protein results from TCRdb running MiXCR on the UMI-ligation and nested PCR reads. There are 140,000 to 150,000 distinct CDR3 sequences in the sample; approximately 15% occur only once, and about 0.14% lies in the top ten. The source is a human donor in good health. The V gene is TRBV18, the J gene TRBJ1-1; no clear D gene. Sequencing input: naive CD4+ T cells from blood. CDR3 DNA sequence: TGTGCCAGCTCACCACCGAACACTGAAGCTTTCTTT. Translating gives CASSPPNTEAFF. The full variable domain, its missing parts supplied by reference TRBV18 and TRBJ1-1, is NAGVMQNPRHLVRRRGQEARLRCSPMKGHSHVYWYRQLPEEGLKFMVYLQKENIIDESGMPKERFSAEFPKEGPSILRIQQVVRGDSAAYFCASSPPNTEAFFGQGTRLTVV.